This T cell receptor (beta chain) came from a study of cytomegalovirus exposure and HLA in healthy donors. Germline values: CDR1 MNHEY, CDR2 SVGAGI. The CDR3 runs 14 residues. The junction had 6 bases not matched to a gene; V was cut back by 6 bases and J by 8 bases. Researchers ran the PCR with 60 Vbeta and 13 Jbeta primers. TCRdb's table, derived via immunoSEQ multiplex PCR, lists solely in-frame clones and lacks some. Found here are over 150,000 clones, more than 80% of them singletons; the top ten hold 4% to 6%. Sequencing used PBMCs. The chain combines TRBV6-5 with TRBJ1-6, with 8 bases lining up with TRBD1. The sequence came from a man aged 18 to 30 in good health and CMV-seronegative. CDR3 nucleotide sequence: TGTGCCAGCAGCCGACAGGGGAGATATTCACCCCTCCACTTT. Protein product: CASSRQGRYSPLHF.